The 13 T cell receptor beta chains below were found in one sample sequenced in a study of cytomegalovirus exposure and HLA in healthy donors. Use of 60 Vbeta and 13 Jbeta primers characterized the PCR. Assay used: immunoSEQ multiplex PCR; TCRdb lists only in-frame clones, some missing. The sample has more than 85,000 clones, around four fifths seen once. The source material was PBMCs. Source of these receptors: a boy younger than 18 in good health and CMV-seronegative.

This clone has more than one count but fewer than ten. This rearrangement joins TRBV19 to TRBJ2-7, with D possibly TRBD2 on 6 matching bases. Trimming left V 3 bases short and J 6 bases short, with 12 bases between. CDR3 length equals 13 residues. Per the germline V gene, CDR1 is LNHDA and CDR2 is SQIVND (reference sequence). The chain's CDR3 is CASSMERVREQYF. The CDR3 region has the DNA TGTGCCAGTAGTATGGAGCGGGTACGCGAGCAGTACTTC.

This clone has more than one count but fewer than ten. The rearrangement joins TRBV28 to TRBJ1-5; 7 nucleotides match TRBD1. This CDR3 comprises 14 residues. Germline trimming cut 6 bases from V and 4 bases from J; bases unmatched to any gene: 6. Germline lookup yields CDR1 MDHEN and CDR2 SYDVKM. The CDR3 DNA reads TGTGCCAGCAGCGTCGACAGGGAGAATCAGCCCCAGCATTTT. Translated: CASSVDRENQPQHF.

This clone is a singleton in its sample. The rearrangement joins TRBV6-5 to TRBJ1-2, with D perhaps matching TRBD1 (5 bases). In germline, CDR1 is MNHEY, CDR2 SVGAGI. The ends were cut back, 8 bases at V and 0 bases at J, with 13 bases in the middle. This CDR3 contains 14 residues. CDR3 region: CASRAGTTNYGYTF. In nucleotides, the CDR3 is TGTGCCAGCCGGGCCGGGACTACTAACTATGGCTACACCTTC.

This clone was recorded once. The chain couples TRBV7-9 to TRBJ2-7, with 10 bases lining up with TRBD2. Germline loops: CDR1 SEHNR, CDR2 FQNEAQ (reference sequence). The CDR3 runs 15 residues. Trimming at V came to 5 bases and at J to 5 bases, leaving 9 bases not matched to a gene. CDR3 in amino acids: CASSAPGLARDEQYF. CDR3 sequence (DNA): TGTGCCAGCAGCGCCCCGGGACTAGCGAGGGACGAGCAGTACTTC.

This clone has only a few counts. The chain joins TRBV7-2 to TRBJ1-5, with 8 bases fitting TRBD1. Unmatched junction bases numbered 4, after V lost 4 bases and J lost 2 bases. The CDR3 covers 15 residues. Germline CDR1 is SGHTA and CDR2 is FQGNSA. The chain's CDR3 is CASSSQGAGNQPQHF. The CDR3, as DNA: TGTGCCAGCAGCTCCCAGGGGGCTGGCAATCAGCCCCAGCATTTT.

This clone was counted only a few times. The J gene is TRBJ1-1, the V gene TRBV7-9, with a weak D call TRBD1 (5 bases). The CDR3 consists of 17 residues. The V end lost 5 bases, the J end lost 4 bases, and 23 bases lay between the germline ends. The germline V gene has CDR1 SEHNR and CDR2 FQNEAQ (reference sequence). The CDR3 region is CASSTQVTGVRGTEAFF. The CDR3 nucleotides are TGTGCCAGCAGCACGCAAGTTACGGGGGTAAGGGGCACTGAAGCTTTCTTT.

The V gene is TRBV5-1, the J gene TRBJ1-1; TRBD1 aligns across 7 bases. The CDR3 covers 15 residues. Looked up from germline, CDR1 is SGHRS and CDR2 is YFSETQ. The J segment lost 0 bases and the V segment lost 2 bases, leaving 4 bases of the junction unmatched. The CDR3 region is CASSLTGALNTEAFF. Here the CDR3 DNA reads TGCGCCAGCAGCTTAACAGGGGCTTTGAACACTGAAGCTTTCTTT.

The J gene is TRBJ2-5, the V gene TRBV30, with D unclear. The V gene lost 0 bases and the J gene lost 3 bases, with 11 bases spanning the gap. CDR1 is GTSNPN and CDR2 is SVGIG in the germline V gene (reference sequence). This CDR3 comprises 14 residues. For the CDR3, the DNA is TGTGCCTGGAGTGTACACATCAGTGAAGAGACCCAGTACTTC. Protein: CAWSVHISEETQYF.

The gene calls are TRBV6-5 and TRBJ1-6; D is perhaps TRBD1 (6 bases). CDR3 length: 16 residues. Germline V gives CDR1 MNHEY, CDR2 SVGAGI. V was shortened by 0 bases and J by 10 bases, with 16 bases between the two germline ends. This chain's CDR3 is CASSYSRIQGRSPLHF. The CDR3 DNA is TGTGCCAGCAGTTACTCGAGGATCCAGGGGCGATCACCCCTCCACTTT.

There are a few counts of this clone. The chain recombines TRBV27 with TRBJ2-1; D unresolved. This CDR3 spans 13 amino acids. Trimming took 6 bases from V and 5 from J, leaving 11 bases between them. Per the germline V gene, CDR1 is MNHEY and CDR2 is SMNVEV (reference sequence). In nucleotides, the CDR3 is TGTGCCAGCAGGTCGTCAGGTCACAATGAGCAGTTCTTC. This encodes CASRSSGHNEQFF.

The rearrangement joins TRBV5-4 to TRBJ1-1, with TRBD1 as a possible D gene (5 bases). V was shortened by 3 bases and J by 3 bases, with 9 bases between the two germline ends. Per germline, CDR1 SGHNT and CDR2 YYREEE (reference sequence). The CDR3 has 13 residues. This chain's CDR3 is CASSWGGDTEAFF. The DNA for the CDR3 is TGTGCCAGCAGCTGGGGCGGGGACACTGAAGCTTTCTTT.

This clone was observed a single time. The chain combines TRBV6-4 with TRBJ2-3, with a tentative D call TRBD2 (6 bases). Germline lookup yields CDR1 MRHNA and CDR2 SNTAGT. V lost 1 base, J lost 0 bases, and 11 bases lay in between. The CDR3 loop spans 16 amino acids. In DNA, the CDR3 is TGTGCCAGCAGTGACTTAGGCGGGACTAGCACAGATACGCAGTATTTT. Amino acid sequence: CASSDLGGTSTDTQYF.

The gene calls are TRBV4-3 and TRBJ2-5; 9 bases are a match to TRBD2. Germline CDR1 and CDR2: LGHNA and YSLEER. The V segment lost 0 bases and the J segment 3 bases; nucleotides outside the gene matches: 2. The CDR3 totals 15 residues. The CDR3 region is CASSQDRLAEETQYF. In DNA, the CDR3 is TGCGCCAGCAGCCAAGATCGACTAGCGGAAGAGACCCAGTACTTC.